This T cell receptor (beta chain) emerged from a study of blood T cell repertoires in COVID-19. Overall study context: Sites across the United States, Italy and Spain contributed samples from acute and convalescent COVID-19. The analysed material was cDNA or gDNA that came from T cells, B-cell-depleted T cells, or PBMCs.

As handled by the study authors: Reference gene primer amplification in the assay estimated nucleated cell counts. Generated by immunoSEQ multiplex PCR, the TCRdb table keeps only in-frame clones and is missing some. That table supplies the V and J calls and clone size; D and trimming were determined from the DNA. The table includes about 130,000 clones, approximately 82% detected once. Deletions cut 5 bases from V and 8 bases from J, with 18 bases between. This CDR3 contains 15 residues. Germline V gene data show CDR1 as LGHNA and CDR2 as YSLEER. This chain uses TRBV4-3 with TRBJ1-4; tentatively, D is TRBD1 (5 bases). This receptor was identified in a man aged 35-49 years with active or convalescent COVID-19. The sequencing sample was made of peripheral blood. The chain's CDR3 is CASSDRTREEEKLFF. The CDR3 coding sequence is TGCGCCAGCAGCGATCGTACCAGGGAGGAAGAAAAACTGTTTTTT.